There are a few counts of the clone carrying this T cell receptor (beta chain). Its antigen is unidentified. Compared with germline, one end of the junction differs, possibly owing to a read error. Disease lasting under 3 months, a NOSPECS grade of at least 4, and a Clinical Activity Score of at least 3 were features of the ophthalmopathy patients. Clinicians diagnosed patients from clinical symptoms, serum thyroxine and TRAb, thyroid ultrasound and orbital computed tomography. The TCR beta CDR3 regions underwent amplification using RNA transcripts as the source. The TCR CDR3 was amplified in a first-round RT-PCR using the HTBI primer set. Each CDR3 protein is one row after TCRdb ran MiXCR on the multiplex PCR reads. Here the sample spans roughly 240,000 distinct CDR3 sequences, over 15% being singletons. From germline, CDR1 is MDHEN and CDR2 SYDVKM. The CDR3 is 11 amino acids. These data originate in a study of T cells in Graves' hyperthyroidism and ophthalmopathy. Findings of the study overall: The model forecast ophthalmopathy, anticipating it by a median roughly 6.5 months before onset.

The V and J genes are TRBV28 and TRBJ1-1; D ambiguous. The clonotype originates from a woman between 18 and 29 years old with Graves' ophthalmopathy. The specimen was blood. The CDR3 coding sequence is TGTGCCAGCAGTTCTCAGTTGGAAGCTCTCTTT. Its protein product is CASSSQLEALF.